This T cell receptor beta chain derives from a study of Tregs in tolerant kidney transplant recipients. Across the whole study: The nonmyeloablative bone marrow transplants came from related graft donors, with transient mixed chimerism.

In this sample, this clone turned up once. The antigen is undetermined. Using immunoSEQ multiplex PCR, the repertoire was profiled, and TCRdb retains in-frame clones only, with some absent. The repertoire holds 98,000 or so clones, with about 90% as singletons. Regarding the study as a whole: Few patients were studied, so findings need validation in larger groups. In tolerant patients, donor-specific Tregs outgrew total Tregs, suggesting antigen-driven expansion.

Thawed PBMCs were FACS-sorted into unstimulated CD4+CD25+CD127- regulatory T cells, CD4+CD25- non-regulatory cells, CD4 and CD8 cells. The CDR3 covers 11 residues. The V end was cut by 6 bases, the J end by 9 bases, with 9 bases between. Germline V gene sequence: CDR1 MNHEY, CDR2 SMNVEV (reference sequence). The sample was CD4+ T cells from blood, taken before the transplant. The source is a human donor who received a combined kidney and bone marrow transplant. This rearrangement joins TRBV27 to TRBJ2-1; D is unresolved. The CDR3 coding sequence is TGTGCCAGCAGGTCCGGCGGTGAGCAGTTCTTC. It specifies CASRSGGEQFF.